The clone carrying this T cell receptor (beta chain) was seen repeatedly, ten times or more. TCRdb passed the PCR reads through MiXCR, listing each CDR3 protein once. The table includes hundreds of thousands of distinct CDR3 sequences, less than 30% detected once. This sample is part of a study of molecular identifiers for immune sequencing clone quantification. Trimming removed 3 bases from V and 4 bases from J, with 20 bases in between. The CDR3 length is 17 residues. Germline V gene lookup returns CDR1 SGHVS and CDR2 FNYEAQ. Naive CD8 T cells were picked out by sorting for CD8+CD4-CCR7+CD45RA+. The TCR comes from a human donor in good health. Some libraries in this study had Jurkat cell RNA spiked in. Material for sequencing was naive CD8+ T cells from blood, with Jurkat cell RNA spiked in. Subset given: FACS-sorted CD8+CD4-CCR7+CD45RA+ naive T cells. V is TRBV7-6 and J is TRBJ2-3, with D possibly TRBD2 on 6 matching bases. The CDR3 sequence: CASSFFRLGGASDTQYF. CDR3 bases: TGTGCCAGCAGCTTTTTCCGCTTGGGGGGTGCATCAGATACGCAGTATTTT.